This paragraph reports one T cell receptor beta chain. The record originates from a study of T cell changes during pregnancy in multiple sclerosis. In germline, CDR1 is SGHAT, CDR2 FQNNGV. J was trimmed by 5 bases and V by 5 bases; bases with no gene match: 6. CDR3 length: 15 residues. The protocol was immunoSEQ multiplex PCR, while the TCRdb copy is restricted to in-frame clones and leaves out a portion. The sample has just over 65,000 clones, about 89% seen once. This sample comprised peripheral blood, obtained in the second trimester of pregnancy. The gene calls are TRBV11-2 and TRBJ2-5; 12 bases are shared with TRBD2. This clonotype originated in a female donor with multiple sclerosis, enrolled in a pregnancy study. In nucleotides, the CDR3 is TGTGCCAGCAGCCAGAGGACTAGCGGGGCCGAGACCCAGTACTTC. The encoded protein is CASSQRTSGAETQYF. The complete variable domain, with remaining parts taken from reference TRBV11-2 and TRBJ2-5, reads EAGVAQSPRYKIIEKRQSVAFWCNPISGHATLYWYQQILGQGPKLLIQFQNNGVVDDSQLPKDRFSAERLKGVDSTLKIQPAKLEDSAVYLCASSQRTSGAETQYFGPGTRLLVL.